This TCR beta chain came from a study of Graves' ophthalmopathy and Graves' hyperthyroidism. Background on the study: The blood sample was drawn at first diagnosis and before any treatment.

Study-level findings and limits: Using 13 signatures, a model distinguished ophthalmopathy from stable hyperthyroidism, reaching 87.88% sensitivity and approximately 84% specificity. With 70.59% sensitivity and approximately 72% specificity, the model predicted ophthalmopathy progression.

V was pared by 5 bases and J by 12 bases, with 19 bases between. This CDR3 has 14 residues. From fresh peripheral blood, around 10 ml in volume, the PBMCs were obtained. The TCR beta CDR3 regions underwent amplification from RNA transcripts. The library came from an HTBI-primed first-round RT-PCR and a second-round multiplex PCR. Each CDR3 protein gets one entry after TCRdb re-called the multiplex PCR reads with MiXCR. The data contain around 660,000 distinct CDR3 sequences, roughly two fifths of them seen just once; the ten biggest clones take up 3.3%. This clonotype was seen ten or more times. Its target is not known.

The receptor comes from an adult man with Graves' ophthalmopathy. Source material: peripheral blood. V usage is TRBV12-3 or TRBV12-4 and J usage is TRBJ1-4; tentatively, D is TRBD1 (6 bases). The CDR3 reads CASSRNRAGAELFF. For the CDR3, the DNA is TGTGCCAGCAGTCGCAACAGGGCAGGGGCAGAACTGTTTTTT.